This is a list of T cell receptor beta chains from one sample in a study of cytomegalovirus exposure and HLA in healthy donors. Profiled with immunoSEQ multiplex PCR; TCRdb holds only in-frame clones, not every one. The data show about 220,000 clones, with roughly 82% seen just once and 5.4% held by the top ten. Sequenced: PBMCs. These receptor sequences come from a woman aged 35 to 49 in good health and CMV-seropositive. Each CDR3 is given with its conserved first and last residue. Each record gives: clone size, J gene, D gene, V gene, CDR3 protein, CDR3 DNA. A D gene is named only where the DNA matches it firmly. Part of the rows lack a size; the others show once, few, many or a class for expanded clones.

>.|TRBJ1-2|TRBD1|TRBV27
CASSPTDRDGYTF
TGTGCCAGCAGTCCGACCGACAGGGATGGCTACACCTTC
>few|TRBJ1-1|.|TRBV6-6
CASSYRDTEAFF
TGTGCCAGCAGTTACCGAGACACTGAAGCTTTCTTT
>.|TRBJ2-5|.|TRBV4-1
CASSQDGTGQETQYF
TGCGCCAGCAGCCAAGATGGAACAGGACAAGAGACCCAGTACTTC
>.|TRBJ1-2|TRBD1|TRBV6-1
CASSEGLENQGARYGYTF
TGTGCCAGCAGTGAAGGACTAGAGAATCAGGGGGCGCGGTATGGCTACACCTTC
>.|TRBJ2-1|TRBD2|TRBV7-7
CASSSSWAGGFNEQFF
TGTGCTAGCAGCTCCTCCTGGGCGGGAGGCTTCAATGAGCAGTTCTTC
>.|TRBJ1-1|.|TRBV10-1
CASSESSTFGAFF
TGCGCCAGCAGTGAGTCGAGCACCTTCGGGGCTTTCTTT
>.|TRBJ1-2|.|TRBV29-1
CSVEDRGINYGYTF
TGCAGCGTTGAAGATCGGGGGATTAACTATGGCTACACCTTC
>.|TRBJ1-2|.|TRBV6-1
CASSERGDAYGYTF
TGTGCCAGCAGTGAACGCGGGGATGCCTATGGCTACACCTTC
>.|TRBJ1-2|.|TRBV30
CAWSQLGGVSGYTF
TGTGCCTGGAGTCAACTCGGGGGAGTCAGCGGCTACACCTTC
>.|TRBJ2-7|TRBD2|TRBV4-1
CASSQGGLAGRQDPTLQQYF
TGCGCCAGCAGCCAAGGCGGACTAGCGGGAAGACAAGACCCCACCCTTCAGCAGTACTTC
>.|TRBJ1-3|.|TRBV5-1
CASSLAGQTGNTIYF
TGCGCCAGCAGCTTGGCCGGACAAACTGGAAACACCATATATTTT
>.|TRBJ2-1|TRBD2|TRBV5-1
CASSGWGLARNEQFF
TGCGCCAGCAGCGGCTGGGGACTAGCAAGGAATGAGCAGTTCTTC
>.|TRBJ1-3|.|TRBV7-2
CASSLGSARTGNTIYF
TGTGCCAGCAGCTTAGGTTCGGCGAGGACTGGAAACACCATATATTTT
>once|TRBJ2-7|TRBD2|TRBV6-1
CASKSLLAGAYEQYF
TGTGCCAGCAAATCGCTACTAGCGGGAGCCTACGAGCAGTACTTC
>once|TRBJ1-1|TRBD1|TRBV5-6
CASSLAPRTGETEAFF
TGTGCCAGCAGCTTGGCCCCGCGGACAGGGGAAACTGAAGCTTTCTTT
>once|TRBJ2-7|TRBD1|TRBV29-1
CSVVDRDSYQQYF
TGCAGCGTTGTCGACCGGGACAGCTACCAGCAGTACTTC
>few|TRBJ1-3|TRBD1|TRBV10-3
CATDYRDSLPLSSGNTIYF
TGTGCCACGGACTACCGGGACAGCCTTCCCCTCAGCTCTGGAAACACCATATATTTT
>.|TRBJ2-5|TRBD2|TRBV30
CAWSLPGTSTQPQYF
TGTGCCTGGAGCCTCCCCGGGACTAGCACCCAACCCCAGTACTTC
>once|TRBJ2-3|TRBD2|TRBV27
CASIPLFSGRNTDTQYF
TGTGCCAGCATTCCTCTCTTTAGCGGGAGGAACACAGATACGCAGTATTTT
>.|TRBJ2-3|.|TRBV4-1
CASSRAGFKADTQYF
TGCGCCAGCAGCCGGGCAGGGTTTAAGGCAGATACGCAGTATTTT
>few|TRBJ1-1|.|TRBV10-3
CATNPTMNTEAFF
TGTGCCACTAACCCGACTATGAACACTGAAGCTTTCTTT
>.|TRBJ1-5|.|TRBV5-1
CASSFTAGDQPQHF
TGCGCCAGCAGCTTTACGGCGGGCGATCAGCCCCAGCATTTT
>.|TRBJ1-1|.|TRBV2
CASRDEGVMNTEAFF
TGTGCCAGCAGGGACGAGGGGGTAATGAACACTGAAGCTTTCTTT
>.|TRBJ2-3|.|TRBV6-6
CASREGGGTDTQYF
TGTGCCAGCAGGGAGGGAGGAGGAACAGATACGCAGTATTTT
>.|TRBJ1-5|TRBD1|TRBV4-1
CASSQGLGTGNQPQHF
TGCGCCAGCAGCCAAGGTCTCGGGACAGGGAATCAGCCCCAGCATTTT
>.|TRBJ1-2|TRBD1|TRBV5-1
CASSLEQGAYGYTF
TGCGCCAGCAGCTTGGAGCAGGGGGCCTATGGCTACACCTTC
>.|TRBJ1-2|.|TRBV7-9
CASSLAGQAYYGYTF
TGTGCCAGCAGCTTAGCAGGCCAGGCTTACTATGGCTACACCTTC
>.|TRBJ2-7|.|TRBV7-2
CASSLEFGTYEQYF
TGTGCCAGCAGCTTAGAGTTTGGGACTTACGAGCAGTACTTC
>.|TRBJ2-2|TRBD1|TRBV7-6
CASSLGSGTVNTGELFF
TGTGCCAGCAGCCTGGGGTCCGGGACAGTGAACACCGGGGAGCTGTTTTTT